This T cell receptor beta chain comes out of a study of radiation and T cells in renal cell carcinoma. The time point is: blood 4 weeks post-SBRT, at nephrectomy. The treatment was: 15 Gy SBRT to primary tumor, nephrectomy 4 weeks later. This CDR3 comprises 14 residues. Germline CDR1 MNHEY, CDR2 SVGAGI. Trimming left V 0 bases short and J 9 bases short, with 12 bases between. Clones were sequenced by immunoSEQ multiplex PCR, and TCRdb holds only the in-frame ones, with some missing. The table lists 75,000 to 90,000 clones, 70% to 90% of them singletons, with about 6% in the top ten. The chain uses TRBV6-5 and TRBJ2-1; TRBD1 might be the D (5 bases). Here the sequenced sample was blood, taken from a patient whose treatment included radiotherapy and nephrectomy. This clonotype originated in a woman aged 70 to 79 with renal cell carcinoma. CDR3 nucleotide sequence: TGTGCCAGCAGTTACTCGAGGCAGGGTTTTGAGCAGTTCTTC. It translates to CASSYSRQGFEQFF.